The source of this T cell receptor beta chain is a study of blood T cell repertoires in COVID-19. The repertoire was sequenced with immunoSEQ multiplex PCR; TCRdb's copy has only in-frame clones and lacks some. The table lists more than 85,000 clones, around 81% of them singletons. This CDR3 spans 13 amino acids. The V end was cut by 6 bases, the J end by 11 bases, with 19 bases between. The germline gives CDR1 WSHSY, CDR2 SAAADI. The rearrangement joins TRBV10-2 to TRBJ1-1; D is uncertain. The sample consisted of peripheral blood. This receptor was identified in a woman aged 65 to 85 with acute or convalescent COVID-19. CDR3 sequence: CASRDGPPERAFF. The CDR3 nucleotides are TGCGCCAGCAGAGACGGGCCGCCGGAGCGGGCTTTCTTT.